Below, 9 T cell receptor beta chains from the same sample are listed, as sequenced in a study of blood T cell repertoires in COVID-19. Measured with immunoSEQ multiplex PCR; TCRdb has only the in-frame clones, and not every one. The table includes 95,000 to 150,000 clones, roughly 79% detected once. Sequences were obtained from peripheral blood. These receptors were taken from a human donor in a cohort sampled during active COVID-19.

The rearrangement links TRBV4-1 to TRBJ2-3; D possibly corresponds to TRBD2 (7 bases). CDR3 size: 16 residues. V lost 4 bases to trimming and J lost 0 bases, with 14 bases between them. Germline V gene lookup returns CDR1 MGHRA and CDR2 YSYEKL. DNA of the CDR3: TGCGCCAGCAGCCCGAGGGGGGGAAGAAGCACAGATACGCAGTATTTT. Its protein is CASSPRGGRSTDTQYF.

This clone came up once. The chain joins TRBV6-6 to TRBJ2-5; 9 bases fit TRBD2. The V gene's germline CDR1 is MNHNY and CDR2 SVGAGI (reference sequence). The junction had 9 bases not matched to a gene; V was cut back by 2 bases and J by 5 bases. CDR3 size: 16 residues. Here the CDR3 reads CASSYTLAGAGETQYF. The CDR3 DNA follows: TGTGCCAGCAGTTACACTTTAGCGGGGGCGGGGGAGACCCAGTACTTC.

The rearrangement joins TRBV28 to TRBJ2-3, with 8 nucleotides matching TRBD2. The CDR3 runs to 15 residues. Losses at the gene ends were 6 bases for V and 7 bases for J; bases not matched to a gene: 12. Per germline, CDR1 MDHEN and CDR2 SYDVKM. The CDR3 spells CASSGGDQAAHTQYF. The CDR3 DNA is TGTGCCAGCAGCGGGGGGGATCAGGCCGCCCATACGCAGTATTTT.

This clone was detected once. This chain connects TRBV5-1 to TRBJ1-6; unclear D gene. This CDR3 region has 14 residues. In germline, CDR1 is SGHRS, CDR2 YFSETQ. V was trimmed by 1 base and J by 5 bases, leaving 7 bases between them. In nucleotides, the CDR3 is TGCGCCAGCAGCTTGCAGGCAGATAATTCACCCCTCCACTTT. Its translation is CASSLQADNSPLHF.

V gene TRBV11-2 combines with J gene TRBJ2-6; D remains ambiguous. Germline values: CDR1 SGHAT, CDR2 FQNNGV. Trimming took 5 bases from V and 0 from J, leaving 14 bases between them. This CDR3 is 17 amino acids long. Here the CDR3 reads CASSGSGRYSGANVLTF. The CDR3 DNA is TGTGCCAGCAGCGGTTCAGGTCGATACTCTGGGGCCAACGTCCTGACTTTC. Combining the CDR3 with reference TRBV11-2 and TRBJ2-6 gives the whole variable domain EAGVAQSPRYKIIEKRQSVAFWCNPISGHATLYWYQQILGQGPKLLIQFQNNGVVDDSQLPKDRFSAERLKGVDSTLKIQPAKLEDSAVYLCASSGSGRYSGANVLTFGAGSRLTVL.

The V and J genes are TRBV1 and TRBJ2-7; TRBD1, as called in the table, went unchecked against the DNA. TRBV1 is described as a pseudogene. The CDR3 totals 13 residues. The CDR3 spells CTSSQGQFYEQYF. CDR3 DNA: TGCACCAGCAGCCAAGGACAGTTCTACGAGCAGTACTTC.

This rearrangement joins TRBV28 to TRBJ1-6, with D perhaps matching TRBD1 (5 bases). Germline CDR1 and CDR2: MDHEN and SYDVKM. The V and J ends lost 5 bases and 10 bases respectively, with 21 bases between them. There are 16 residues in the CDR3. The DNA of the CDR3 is TGTGCCAGCAGTCCCCCGACAGCCACCGCCATCTCACCCCTCCACTTT. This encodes CASSPPTATAISPLHF.

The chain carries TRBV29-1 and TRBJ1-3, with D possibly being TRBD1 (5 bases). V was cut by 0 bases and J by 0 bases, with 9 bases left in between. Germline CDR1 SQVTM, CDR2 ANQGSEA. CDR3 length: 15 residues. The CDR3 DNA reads TGCAGCGTTGAAGAGGGGGGGGGCTCTGGAAACACCATATATTTT. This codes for CSVEEGGGSGNTIYF.

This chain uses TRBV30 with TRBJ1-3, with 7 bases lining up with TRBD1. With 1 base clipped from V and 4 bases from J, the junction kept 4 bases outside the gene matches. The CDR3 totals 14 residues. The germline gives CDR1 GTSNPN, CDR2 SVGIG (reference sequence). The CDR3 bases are TGTGCCTGGAGTGGACAGGGAGGCGGAAACACCATATATTTT. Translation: CAWSGQGGGNTIYF.